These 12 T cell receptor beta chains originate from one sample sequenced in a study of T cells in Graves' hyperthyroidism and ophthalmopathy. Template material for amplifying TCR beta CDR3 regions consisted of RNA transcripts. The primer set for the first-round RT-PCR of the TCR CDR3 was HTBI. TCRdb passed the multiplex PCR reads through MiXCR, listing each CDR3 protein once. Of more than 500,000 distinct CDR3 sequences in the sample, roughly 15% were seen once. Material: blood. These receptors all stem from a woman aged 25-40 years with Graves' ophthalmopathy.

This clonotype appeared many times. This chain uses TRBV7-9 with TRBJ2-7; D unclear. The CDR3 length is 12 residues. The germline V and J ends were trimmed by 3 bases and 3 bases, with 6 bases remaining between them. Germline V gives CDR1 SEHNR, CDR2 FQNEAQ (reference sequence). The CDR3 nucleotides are TGTGCCAGCAGCTTTACACGCTACGAGCAGTACTTC. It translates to CASSFTRYEQYF.

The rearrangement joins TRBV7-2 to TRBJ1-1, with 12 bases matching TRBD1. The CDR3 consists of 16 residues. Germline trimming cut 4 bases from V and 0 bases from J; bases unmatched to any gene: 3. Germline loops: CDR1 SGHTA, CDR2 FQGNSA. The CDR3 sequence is CASSWGTGGMNTEAFF. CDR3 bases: TGTGCCAGCAGCTGGGGGACAGGGGGCATGAACACTGAAGCTTTCTTT.

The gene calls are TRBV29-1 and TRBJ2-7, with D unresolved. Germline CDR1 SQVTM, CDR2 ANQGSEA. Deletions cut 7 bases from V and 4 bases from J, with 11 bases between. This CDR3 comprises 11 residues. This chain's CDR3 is CSARYRYEQYF. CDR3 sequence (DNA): TGCAGCGCCCGATACCGATACGAGCAGTACTTC.

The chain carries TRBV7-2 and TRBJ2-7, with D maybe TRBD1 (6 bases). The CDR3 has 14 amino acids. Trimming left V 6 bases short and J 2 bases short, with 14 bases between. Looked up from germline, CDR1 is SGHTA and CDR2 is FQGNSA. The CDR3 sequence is CASSTGQPAYEQYF. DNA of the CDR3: TGTGCCAGCAGTACTGGACAGCCTGCCTACGAGCAGTACTTC.

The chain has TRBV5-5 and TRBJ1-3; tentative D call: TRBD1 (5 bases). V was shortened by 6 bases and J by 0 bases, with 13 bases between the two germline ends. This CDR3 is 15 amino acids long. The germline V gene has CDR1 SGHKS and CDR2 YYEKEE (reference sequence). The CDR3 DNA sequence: TGTGCCAGCACCCTAAATGGGGCCTCTGGAAACACCATATATTTT. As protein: CASTLNGASGNTIYF. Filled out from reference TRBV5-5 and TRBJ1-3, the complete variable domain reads DAGVTQSPTHLIKTRGQQVTLRCSPISGHKSVSWYQQVLGQGPQFIFQYYEKEERGRGNFPDRFSARQFPNYSSELNVNALLLGDSALYLCASTLNGASGNTIYFGEGSWLTVV.

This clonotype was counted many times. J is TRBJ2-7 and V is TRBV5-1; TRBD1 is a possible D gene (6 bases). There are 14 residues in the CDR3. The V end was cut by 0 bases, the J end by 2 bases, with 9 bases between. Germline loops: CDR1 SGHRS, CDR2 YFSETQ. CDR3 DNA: TGCGCCAGCAGCTTGGGACAGGCGGCCTACGAGCAGTACTTC. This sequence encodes CASSLGQAAYEQYF.

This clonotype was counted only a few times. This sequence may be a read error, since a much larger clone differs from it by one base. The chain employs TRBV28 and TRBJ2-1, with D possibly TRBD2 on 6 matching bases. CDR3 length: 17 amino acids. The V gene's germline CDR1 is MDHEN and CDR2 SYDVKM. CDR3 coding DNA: TGTGCCAGCAGTTTAGTGCGGTGGAGGGCTTCCTACAATGGGCAGTTCTTC. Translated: CASSLVRWRASYNGQFF.

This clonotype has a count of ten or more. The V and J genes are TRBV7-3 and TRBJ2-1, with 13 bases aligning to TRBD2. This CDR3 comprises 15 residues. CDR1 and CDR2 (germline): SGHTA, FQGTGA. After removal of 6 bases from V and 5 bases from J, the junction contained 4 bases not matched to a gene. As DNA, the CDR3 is TGTGCCAGCAGGGCGACTAGCGGGGGGAACAATGAGCAGTTCTTC. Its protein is CASRATSGGNNEQFF.

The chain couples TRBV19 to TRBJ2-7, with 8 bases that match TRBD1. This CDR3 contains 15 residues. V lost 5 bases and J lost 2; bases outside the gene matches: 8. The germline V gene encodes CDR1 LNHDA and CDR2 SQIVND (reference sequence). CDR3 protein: CASSPRQGITYEQYF. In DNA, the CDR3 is TGTGCCAGTAGTCCGCGACAGGGGATAACCTACGAGCAGTACTTC.

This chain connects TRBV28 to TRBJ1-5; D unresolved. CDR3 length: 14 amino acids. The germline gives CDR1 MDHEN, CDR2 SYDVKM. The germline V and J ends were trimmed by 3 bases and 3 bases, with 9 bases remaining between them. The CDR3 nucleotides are TGTGCCAGCAGTTTTCAGATCCCCAATCAGCCCCAGCATTTT. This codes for CASSFQIPNQPQHF.

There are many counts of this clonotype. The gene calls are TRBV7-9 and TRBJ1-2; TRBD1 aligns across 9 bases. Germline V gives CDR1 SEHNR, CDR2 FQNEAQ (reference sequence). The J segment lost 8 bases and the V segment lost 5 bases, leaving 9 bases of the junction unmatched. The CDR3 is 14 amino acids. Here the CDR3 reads CASSKQQGALGYTF. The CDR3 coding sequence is TGTGCCAGCAGCAAACAACAGGGGGCGCTGGGCTACACCTTC.

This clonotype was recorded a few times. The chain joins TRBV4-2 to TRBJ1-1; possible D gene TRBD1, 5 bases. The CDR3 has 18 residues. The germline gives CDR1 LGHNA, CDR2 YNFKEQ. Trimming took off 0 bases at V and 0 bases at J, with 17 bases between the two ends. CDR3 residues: CASSQEGQLWNMNTEAFF. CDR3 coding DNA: TGTGCCAGCAGCCAAGAGGGGCAGCTTTGGAATATGAACACTGAAGCTTTCTTT.